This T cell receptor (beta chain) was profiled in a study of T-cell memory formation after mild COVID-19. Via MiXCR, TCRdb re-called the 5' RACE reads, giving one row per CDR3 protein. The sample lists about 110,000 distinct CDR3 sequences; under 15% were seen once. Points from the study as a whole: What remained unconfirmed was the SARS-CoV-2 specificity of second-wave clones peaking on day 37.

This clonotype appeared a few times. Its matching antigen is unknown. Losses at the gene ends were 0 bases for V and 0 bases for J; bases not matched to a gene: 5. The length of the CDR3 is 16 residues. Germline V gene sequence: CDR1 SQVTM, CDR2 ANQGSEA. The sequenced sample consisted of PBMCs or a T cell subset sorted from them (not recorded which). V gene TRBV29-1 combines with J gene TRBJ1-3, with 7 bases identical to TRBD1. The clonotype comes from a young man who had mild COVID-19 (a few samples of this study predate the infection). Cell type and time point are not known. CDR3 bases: TGCAGCGTTGAAGATCGGGACAGTTACTCTGGAAACACCATATATTTT. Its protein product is CSVEDRDSYSGNTIYF.